These 30 T cell receptor beta chains came from one sample sequenced in a study of T cell repertoires in cytomegalovirus infection. TCRdb recomputed calls from the reads with MiXCR, one row per CDR3 protein. The table lists 200,000 or so distinct CDR3 sequences, over 25% of them singletons. The sequencing sample was made of PBMCs. These receptors came from a human donor in good health (CMV status not recorded). Some clones in this sample may be carry-over from other donors' samples.

Here the CDR3 DNA reads TGTGCCAGCAGTATCGGGGGTACGCAGTATTTT. This translates into CASSIGGTQYF. V gene TRBV6-2 or TRBV6-3 combines with J gene TRBJ2-3; D might be TRBD2 (6 bases). Germline-derived CDR1 and CDR2 are MNHEY and SVGEGT. Trimming pared 5 bases from V and 8 bases from J, leaving 8 bases between. The CDR3 extends over 11 amino acids.

In its sample, this clonotype was seen a few times. The CDR3 bases are TGTGCCAGCAGCTCCCGAACCTACGAGCAGTACTTC. Protein sequence: CASSSRTYEQYF. The chain couples TRBV7-4 to TRBJ2-7; D unresolved. The CDR3 contains 12 residues. Trimming removed 4 bases from V and 2 bases from J, with 6 bases in between. The V gene's germline CDR1 is SGHVT and CDR2 SQSDAQ.

This chain joins TRBV7-6 and TRBJ2-5; D is undetermined. CDR3 length equals 14 residues. Deletions cut 8 bases from V and 3 bases from J, with 16 bases between. In germline, CDR1 is SGHVS, CDR2 FNYEAQ. CDR3 protein: CASGILQLEETQYF. The DNA for the CDR3 is TGTGCCAGCGGAATCCTTCAGCTAGAAGAGACCCAGTACTTC.

This clonotype has ten or more counts. The CDR3 protein is CASRHTGGNYGYTF. Written as DNA, the CDR3 is TGTGCCAGCAGGCATACAGGGGGCAACTATGGCTACACCTTC. V gene TRBV12-3 or TRBV12-4 combines with J gene TRBJ1-2; 9 bases match TRBD1. The junction had 4 bases not matched to a gene; V was cut back by 6 bases and J by 2 bases. The CDR3 sequence is 14 residues long.

This clonotype was picked up many times. The chain combines TRBV7-3 with TRBJ2-3; 8 bases map to TRBD2. J was trimmed by 12 bases and V by 4 bases; bases with no gene match: 3. Germline CDR1 reads SGHTA; CDR2 reads FQGTGA. This CDR3 has 11 residues. In DNA form, the CDR3 reads TGTGCCAGCAGCTCAGGGACTAGTCAGTATTTT. Protein product: CASSSGTSQYF.

This clonotype came up a few times. This chain links TRBV6-2 or TRBV6-3 with TRBJ2-7, with a possible D match to TRBD1 (5 bases). The V gene lost 2 bases and the J gene lost 1 base, with 12 bases spanning the gap. The CDR3 covers 15 residues. CDR1 and CDR2 from the germline V gene are MNHEY and SVGEGT. DNA of the CDR3: TGTGCCAGCAGTTACCGACAGCTCAGTTCCTACGAGCAGTACTTC. Translated: CASSYRQLSSYEQYF.

The chain uses TRBV12-3 or TRBV12-4 and TRBJ1-5, with D uncertain. CDR3 length: 19 amino acids. Trimming removed 5 bases at V and 2 bases at J, with 25 bases between. CDR3 amino acids: CASSEVVWPPRDRNQPQHF. The CDR3 DNA follows: TGTGCCAGCAGTGAAGTCGTATGGCCTCCCAGAGATCGCAATCAGCCCCAGCATTTT.

This clonotype came up many times. The chain is built from TRBV7-8 and TRBJ2-7; maybe TRBD2 (6 bases). Germline V lookup: CDR1 SGHVS, CDR2 FQNEAQ. There are 16 residues in the CDR3. The ends were cut back, 5 bases at V and 3 bases at J, with 20 bases in the middle. CDR3 sequence reads: CASSPRSGLLNYEQYF. The CDR3 bases are TGTGCCAGCAGCCCCCGATCGGGACTGCTAAACTACGAGCAGTACTTC.

The chain couples TRBV4-1 to TRBJ2-1, with D unclear. The CDR3 has 12 residues. With 4 bases removed from V and 6 bases from J, the gap between germline ends came to 7 bases. Germline CDR1 is MGHRA and CDR2 is YSYEKL. CDR3 sequence (DNA): TGCGCCAGCAGCCCCCAGCTCAATGAGCAGTTCTTC. Its protein product is CASSPQLNEQFF.

The V and J genes are TRBV27 and TRBJ2-2; maybe TRBD2 (6 bases). Trimming removed 3 bases at V and 1 base at J, with 6 bases between. Per the germline V gene, CDR1 is MNHEY and CDR2 is SMNVEV (reference sequence). The CDR3 has 14 residues. CDR3: CASSFGGNTGELFF. The CDR3 bases are TGTGCCAGCAGTTTCGGGGGGAACACCGGGGAGCTGTTTTTT.

In this sample, this clonotype turned up a few times. The V gene is TRBV4-3, the J gene TRBJ2-3; TRBD1 matches 9 bases. CDR3 length equals 15 residues. Trimming cost V 5 bases and J 4 bases; bases outside gene matches: 7. The V gene's germline CDR1 is LGHNA and CDR2 YSLEER. CDR3 DNA sequence: TGCGCCAGCAGCTCCTCGGACAGGGGCCCAGATACGCAGTATTTT. This codes for CASSSSDRGPDTQYF.

This clonotype was recorded many times. The chain combines TRBV7-2 with TRBJ2-7; weak D call: TRBD2 (5 bases). The CDR3 has 13 amino acids. Per the germline V gene, CDR1 is SGHTA and CDR2 is FQGNSA. Trimming shortened V by 1 base and J by 4 bases, and 8 bases separated the two germline ends. The CDR3 loop is CASSLVRAYEQYF. The CDR3 bases are TGTGCCAGCAGCTTAGTGAGGGCGTACGAGCAGTACTTC.

This sequence joins TRBV6-2 or TRBV6-3 and TRBJ2-3; 7 bases are a match to TRBD1. Trimming at V came to 2 bases and at J to 5 bases, leaving 4 bases not matched to a gene. CDR1 is MNHEY, CDR2 SVGEGT, per germline. The CDR3 has 14 residues. The CDR3 loop is CASSYDRVKDTQYF. The CDR3 DNA is TGTGCCAGCAGTTACGACAGGGTGAAAGATACGCAGTATTTT.

The J gene is TRBJ1-1, the V gene TRBV29-1, with 7 bases lining up with TRBD1. Germline CDR1 reads SQVTM; CDR2 reads ANQGSEA. The CDR3 totals 13 residues. V was pared by 6 bases and J by 4 bases, with 8 bases of the junction left unmatched. The CDR3 sequence is CSVKSGTATEAFF. DNA for the CDR3: TGCAGCGTCAAATCCGGGACAGCCACTGAAGCTTTCTTT.

This clonotype was seen at least ten times. This sequence joins TRBV7-2 and TRBJ2-5; a possible D gene is TRBD1 (6 bases). The germline CDR1 and CDR2 sequences are SGHTA and FQGNSA. V was cut by 0 bases and J by 1 base, with 12 bases left in between. The CDR3 is 16 amino acids. The CDR3 DNA sequence: TGTGCCAGCAGCTTAGCGGCAGGGGATCTCCAAGAGACCCAGTACTTC. This codes for CASSLAAGDLQETQYF.

The rearrangement links TRBV30 to TRBJ2-3, with TRBD2 as a possible D gene (5 bases). The CDR3 has 14 residues. Between the trimmed V and J ends, which lost 1 base and 5 bases, there was a span of 13 bases. CDR1 and CDR2 (germline): GTSNPN, SVGIG (reference sequence). The CDR3: CAWSETNRGDTQYF. The CDR3 nucleotides are TGTGCCTGGAGTGAGACAAACCGGGGAGATACGCAGTATTTT.

This clonotype was seen ten or more times. V is TRBV7-2 and J is TRBJ2-5, with 8 bases identical to TRBD2. CDR1 is SGHTA, CDR2 FQGNSA, per germline. Trimming removed 0 bases from V and 9 bases from J; junction bases left unmatched: 0. This CDR3 is 12 amino acids long. The CDR3 region is CASSLAREAQYF. CDR3 in DNA: TGTGCCAGCAGCTTAGCGCGGGAGGCCCAGTACTTC.

This clonotype was counted at least ten times. V gene TRBV7-6 combines with J gene TRBJ1-2; D not resolved. Trimming shortened V by 1 base and J by 2 bases, and 11 bases separated the two germline ends. The CDR3 has 15 residues. CDR1 and CDR2 from the germline V gene are SGHVS and FNYEAQ. The CDR3 DNA follows: TGTGCCAGCAGCTTAGATGCAGTGATGAACTATGGCTACACCTTC. Its protein is CASSLDAVMNYGYTF.

The rearrangement joins TRBV25-1 to TRBJ2-1, with 8 bases aligning to TRBD1. The junction had 4 bases not matched to a gene; V was cut back by 7 bases and J by 2 bases. The CDR3 has 14 amino acids. Germline-derived CDR1 and CDR2 are MGHDK and SYGVNS. CDR3 region: CASKDRAAYNEQFF. As DNA, the CDR3 is TGTGCCAGCAAGGACAGGGCCGCCTACAATGAGCAGTTCTTC.

The chain uses TRBV4-3 and TRBJ1-5, with D uncertain. V lost 2 bases and J lost 11, with 13 bases in between. Looked up from germline, CDR1 is LGHNA and CDR2 is YSLEER. This CDR3 has 13 amino acids. CDR3 DNA sequence: TGCGCCAGCAGCCAATCCCTAACAACGGCCCAGCATTTT. It is translated as CASSQSLTTAQHF.

The gene calls are TRBV3-1 and TRBJ2-7; D may match TRBD1 or TRBD2 (5 bases each). Deletions cut 0 bases from V and 8 bases from J, with 14 bases between. From germline, CDR1 is LGHDT and CDR2 YNNKEL (reference sequence). This CDR3 has 14 amino acids. CDR3 DNA sequence: TGTGCCAGCAGCCAAGAATGGGGGAATAGAAAGCAGTACTTC. Its translation: CASSQEWGNRKQYF.

The chain has TRBV6-2 or TRBV6-3 and TRBJ1-1; a weak D match, TRBD1 (5 bases). The V and J ends lost 2 bases and 6 bases respectively, with 16 bases between them. This CDR3 spans 15 amino acids. Germline V gene lookup returns CDR1 MNHEY and CDR2 SVGEGT. The CDR3 is CASSYGTFATPEAFF. The CDR3 coding sequence is TGTGCCAGCAGTTACGGGACTTTCGCGACCCCTGAAGCTTTCTTT.

This clonotype turned up a few times. The V and J genes are TRBV19 and TRBJ1-4; tentatively, D is TRBD1 (5 bases). CDR3 length: 13 amino acids. The ends were cut back, 6 bases at V and 3 bases at J, with 8 bases in the middle. Germline V gives CDR1 LNHDA, CDR2 SQIVND (reference sequence). In DNA, the CDR3 is TGTGCCAGTAGCGACAGTCCTAATGAAAAACTGTTTTTT. Its translation is CASSDSPNEKLFF. Drawing the rest from reference TRBV19 and TRBJ1-4, the complete variable domain is DGGITQSPKYLFRKEGQNVTLSCEQNLNHDAMYWYRQDPGQGLRLIYYSQIVNDFQKGDIAEGYSVSREKKESFPLTVTSAQKNPTAFYLCASSDSPNEKLFFGSGTQLSVL.

In this sample, this clonotype turned up a few times. This chain uses TRBV7-9 with TRBJ1-1, with D possibly matching TRBD1 (5 bases). CDR1 SEHNR and CDR2 FQNEAQ come from the germline V gene (reference sequence). CDR3 size: 14 residues. The V gene lost 5 bases and the J gene lost 4 bases, with 14 bases spanning the gap. CDR3 protein: CASSPQGSLTEAFF. The CDR3 coding sequence is TGTGCCAGCAGCCCCCAGGGTTCGCTCACTGAAGCTTTCTTT.

This clonotype appeared a few times. V usage is TRBV7-6 and J usage is TRBJ1-3; D is ambiguous. With 5 bases removed from V and 2 bases from J, the gap between germline ends came to 16 bases. The CDR3 has 16 residues. Germline V gene lookup returns CDR1 SGHVS and CDR2 FNYEAQ. CDR3 region: CASSPREWSTGNTIYF. The CDR3 DNA reads as TGTGCCAGCAGCCCCCGTGAATGGAGTACTGGAAACACCATATATTTT.

This chain uses TRBV5-4 with TRBJ1-5, with TRBD1 as a possible D gene (5 bases). The CDR3 loop spans 14 amino acids. Germline assignment: CDR1 SGHNT and CDR2 YYREEE (reference sequence). V lost 0 bases and J lost 8, with 12 bases in between. CDR3: CASSLAGDTKPQHF. The CDR3 DNA reads TGTGCCAGCAGCTTGGCGGGGGATACAAAGCCCCAGCATTTT.

V gene TRBV20-1 combines with J gene TRBJ2-3, with 14 nucleotides matching TRBD2. V lost 0 bases to trimming and J lost 3 bases; unmatched junction nucleotides: 17. Looked up from germline, CDR1 is DFQATT and CDR2 is SNEGSKA (reference sequence). The CDR3 runs 21 residues. CDR3 sequence (DNA): TGCAGTGCTAGAGACGCCGGGGGACTAGCGGGGGACCTAAGGCGAACAGATACGCAGTATTTT. Translated, it gives CSARDAGGLAGDLRRTDTQYF.

This clonotype was seen a handful of times. The V call is TRBV2, the J call TRBJ1-5, with D maybe TRBD1 (5 bases). The germline CDR1 and CDR2 sequences are SNHLY and FYNNEI. V gave up 6 bases and J gave up 0 bases, with 15 bases separating them. The CDR3 sequence is 16 residues long. The CDR3 is CASSPGKGTSNQPQHF. For the CDR3, the DNA is TGTGCCAGCAGCCCCGGGAAGGGGACTAGCAATCAGCCCCAGCATTTT.

This clonotype was picked up many times. V gene TRBV7-2 combines with J gene TRBJ1-2; D remains unclear. The V gene lost 2 bases and the J gene lost 6 bases, with 7 bases spanning the gap. The CDR3 is 12 residues long. Looked up from germline, CDR1 is SGHTA and CDR2 is FQGNSA. Written as DNA, the CDR3 is TGTGCCAGCAGCTTAAGTACCCATGGCTACACCTTC. Translating it yields CASSLSTHGYTF. Supplemented by reference TRBV7-2 and TRBJ1-2, the full variable domain reads GAGVSQSPSNKVTEKGKDVELRCDPISGHTALYWYRQSLGQGLEFLIYFQGNSAPDKSGLPSDRFSAERTGGSVSTLTIQRTQQEDSAVYLCASSLSTHGYTFGSGTRLTVV.

The chain is built from TRBV12-3 or TRBV12-4 and TRBJ2-5, with 7 bases fitting TRBD1. The CDR3 consists of 13 residues. V was clipped by 7 bases and J by 4 bases; unmatched bases: 6. The CDR3 loop reads CASTTDRAETQYF. The CDR3, as DNA: TGTGCCAGCACTACTGACAGGGCAGAGACCCAGTACTTC.